This T cell receptor beta chain is from a study of T cell repertoires in cytomegalovirus infection. Study in general: The authors relied on CMV epitopes, both recently identified HLA-C-restricted and well-studied HLA-B-restricted. Notes on the study in general: In two of eight donors, the top clonotype was HLA-C-restricted CMV-specific.

TCRdb analysed the reads with MiXCR anew, one entry per CDR3 protein. This sample has about 400,000 distinct CDR3 sequences, with around a third found just once. On this clonotype itself: What it recognizes is unknown.

CDR3 length: 15 amino acids. CDR1 and CDR2 (germline): MDHEN, SYDVKM. J lost 2 bases, V lost 5 bases, and 7 bases had no gene match. The sequence was obtained from a human donor in good health (CMV status not recorded). Some clones in this sample may be carry-over from other donors' samples. Source: cultured PBMCs, taken from culture after CMV antigen stimulation. This sequence joins TRBV28 and TRBJ2-7; the match to TRBD1 covers 9 bases. The CDR3 sequence is CASSPVRTGAYEQYF. Here the CDR3 DNA reads TGTGCCAGCAGTCCGGTCAGGACAGGGGCCTACGAGCAGTACTTC.